This is a list of T cell receptor beta chains from one sample in a study of cytomegalovirus exposure and HLA in healthy donors. The protocol was immunoSEQ multiplex PCR, while the TCRdb copy is restricted to in-frame clones and leaves out a portion. The sample yields more than 130,000 clones, about 78% seen once. Sequences were obtained from PBMCs. Every receptor here comes from a man younger than 30 in good health and CMV-seronegative. CDR3s include the opening cysteine and the closing phenylalanine or tryptophan. Fields, in order: CDR3 protein, J gene, V gene.

CDR3 protein: CASTTSLRGPQHF; J gene: TRBJ1-5; V gene: TRBV19
CDR3 protein: CASSQISSREYF; J gene: TRBJ2-5; V gene: TRBV7-9
CDR3 protein: CASNSQGIAYGYTF; J gene: TRBJ1-2; V gene: TRBV2
CDR3 protein: CASSPGLAGVSHRDTQYF; J gene: TRBJ2-3; V gene: TRBV27
CDR3 protein: CASSPGVNTEAFF; J gene: TRBJ1-1; V gene: TRBV11-2
CDR3 protein: CASSLLSGTGGTEAFF; J gene: TRBJ1-1; V gene: TRBV5-6
CDR3 protein: CASSLAGRGGELFF; J gene: TRBJ2-2; V gene: TRBV11-3
CDR3 protein: CSGGGLAGGTNTGELFF; J gene: TRBJ2-2; V gene: TRBV29-1
CDR3 protein: CASSPLAGENTDTQYF; J gene: TRBJ2-3; V gene: TRBV11-2
CDR3 protein: CAWRGQVLSSPLHF; J gene: TRBJ1-6; V gene: TRBV30
CDR3 protein: CASSPGVSGYNEQFF; J gene: TRBJ2-1; V gene: TRBV4-1
CDR3 protein: CASTQGQGDVYEQYF; J gene: TRBJ2-7; V gene: TRBV19
CDR3 protein: CASSPRLASSYEQYF; J gene: TRBJ2-7; V gene: TRBV28
CDR3 protein: CASSFASTVNEQFF; J gene: TRBJ2-1; V gene: TRBV7-3
CDR3 protein: CASTETFMDSWYGYTF; J gene: TRBJ1-2; V gene: TRBV5-6
CDR3 protein: CSVELLAGRTDTQYF; J gene: TRBJ2-3; V gene: TRBV29-1
CDR3 protein: CASSLGQREQYF; J gene: TRBJ2-7; V gene: TRBV5-1
CDR3 protein: CASRGGGAASFGYTF; J gene: TRBJ1-2; V gene: TRBV6-1
CDR3 protein: CASSLNHKPGLEQFF; J gene: TRBJ2-1; V gene: TRBV7-6
CDR3 protein: CASSGQGIGTDTQYF; J gene: TRBJ2-3; V gene: TRBV2
CDR3 protein: CASSDVLGQVPYEQYF; J gene: TRBJ2-7; V gene: TRBV2
CDR3 protein: CASSSRISYEQYF; J gene: TRBJ2-7; V gene: TRBV13
CDR3 protein: CASSEVLASSYEQYF; J gene: TRBJ2-7; V gene: TRBV2
CDR3 protein: CASSLGSGTDTQYF; J gene: TRBJ2-3; V gene: TRBV5-1
CDR3 protein: CASSPGGNTEAFF; J gene: TRBJ1-1; V gene: TRBV6-6
CDR3 protein: CASSDSASGGPPYEQYF; J gene: TRBJ2-7; V gene: TRBV19
CDR3 protein: CASSFRGGPNYGYTF; J gene: TRBJ1-2; V gene: TRBV28
CDR3 protein: CASSLTGSITEAFF; J gene: TRBJ1-1; V gene: TRBV7-9
CDR3 protein: CSVAGLKTEAFF; J gene: TRBJ1-1; V gene: TRBV29-1
CDR3 protein: CASSTRQGAAEQYF; J gene: TRBJ2-7; V gene: TRBV5-1
CDR3 protein: CASSRELRAYEQYF; J gene: TRBJ2-7; V gene: TRBV14
CDR3 protein: CASQQGAEQYF; J gene: TRBJ2-7; V gene: TRBV27
CDR3 protein: CASSPGQGYTGELFF; J gene: TRBJ2-2; V gene: TRBV11-1
CDR3 protein: CASSPSGGGRWYEQYF; J gene: TRBJ2-7; V gene: TRBV27
CDR3 protein: CASSVPDANYGYTF; J gene: TRBJ1-2; V gene: TRBV2
CDR3 protein: CASHSSFWAGANVLTF; J gene: TRBJ2-6; V gene: TRBV25-1
CDR3 protein: CASGGGDTQYF; J gene: TRBJ2-3; V gene: TRBV2
CDR3 protein: CASSLGDSQETQYF; J gene: TRBJ2-5; V gene: TRBV5-1
CDR3 protein: CASSKKQGSNYGYTF; J gene: TRBJ1-2; V gene: TRBV5-4
CDR3 protein: CASRPTGGGETQYF; J gene: TRBJ2-5; V gene: TRBV28
CDR3 protein: CASSLEGDRGQPQHF; J gene: TRBJ1-5; V gene: TRBV5-1
CDR3 protein: CASSWGESEQYF; J gene: TRBJ2-7; V gene: TRBV6-5
CDR3 protein: CASSQGLAGGRAKNIQYF; J gene: TRBJ2-4; V gene: TRBV4-1
CDR3 protein: CASSSETLGQGVLNSPLHF; J gene: TRBJ1-6; V gene: TRBV5-6